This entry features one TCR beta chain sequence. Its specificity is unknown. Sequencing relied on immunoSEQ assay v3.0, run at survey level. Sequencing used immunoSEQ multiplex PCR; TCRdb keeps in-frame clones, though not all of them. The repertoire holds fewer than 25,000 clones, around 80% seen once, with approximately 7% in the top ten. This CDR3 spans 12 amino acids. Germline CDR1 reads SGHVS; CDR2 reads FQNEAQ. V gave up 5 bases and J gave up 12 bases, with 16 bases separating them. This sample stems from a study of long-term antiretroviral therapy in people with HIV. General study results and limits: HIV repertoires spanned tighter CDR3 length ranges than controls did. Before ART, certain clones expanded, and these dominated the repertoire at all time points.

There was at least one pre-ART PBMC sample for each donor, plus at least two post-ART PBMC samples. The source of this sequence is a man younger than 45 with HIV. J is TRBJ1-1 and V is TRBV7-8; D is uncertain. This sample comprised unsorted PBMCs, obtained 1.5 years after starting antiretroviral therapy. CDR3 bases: TGTGCCAGCAGCCCGTCTGGGCTGCTGTCTTTCTTT. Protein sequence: CASSPSGLLSFF.